Described below is a single T cell receptor beta chain sequence and its context. Original processing methods: Researchers report that nucleated cell counts were estimated from reference gene primer amplification. Produced via immunoSEQ multiplex PCR; TCRdb's table is partial and in-frame only. The DNA gave D and trimming, while V, J and clone size come from that table. This repertoire shows around 270,000 clones, around 90% found once; its top ten account for less than 5%. This sample was taken from a study of blood T cell repertoires in COVID-19. Study-wide background: There were acute and convalescent COVID-19 samples, and they came from the United States, Italy and Spain. Sources were T cells, B-cell-depleted T cells, or PBMCs; the material itself was cDNA or gDNA.

Trimming pared 7 bases from V and 9 bases from J, leaving 7 bases between. Germline CDR1 is SEHNR and CDR2 is FQNEAQ (reference sequence). The CDR3 is 11 residues long. The chain combines TRBV7-9 with TRBJ1-6; no clear D. The origin of this receptor is a man between 60 and 75 years old who had recovered from COVID-19. The sequenced sample was peripheral blood. The CDR3 sequence: CASTEGSPLHF. As DNA, the CDR3 is TGTGCCAGCACCGAGGGTTCACCCCTCCACTTT.